This TCR beta chain originates from a study of regulatory T cells in long-lasting Graves disease. This clonotype was detected many times. The antigen is undetermined. Findings of the study overall: Peripheral blood was the sole material, not thyroid tissue. Preferential use of TRBV28, TRBJ1-2 and TRBJ2-5 was seen in persistent disease.

The sample's time point: newly diagnosed GD, antithyroid drugs for less than 3 months. PBMCs were the source of the RNA used for TCR sequencing. Sequencing libraries for TCR beta were prepared with iRepertoire HTBI primers and Arm-PCR of CDR3 regions. TCRdb ran MiXCR on the multiplex PCR reads and lists one entry per CDR3 protein. Counted here are 420,000 or so distinct CDR3 sequences, about 17% occurring once; the ten biggest clones make up around 23%. Trimming cost V 6 bases and J 0 bases, with 16 bases left between them. The CDR3 consists of 16 residues. Germline values: CDR1 MNHEY, CDR2 SMNVEV (reference sequence). These same records also appear under a second study, on T cells in Graves' hyperthyroidism and ophthalmopathy. From that study: Diagnosis rested on symptoms, serum thyroxine and TRAb, thyroid ultrasound, and orbital computed tomography.

Sequenced here: peripheral blood mononuclear cells (PBMCs), sampled at new diagnosis, from a patient treated with antithyroid drugs. This chain joins TRBV27 and TRBJ2-3, with D possibly matching TRBD2 (5 bases). The TCR originated in a young woman with Graves disease. CDR3 sequence: CASSPSDYPSTDTQYF. The CDR3 DNA reads TGTGCCAGCAGCCCATCAGACTACCCGAGCACAGATACGCAGTATTTT.